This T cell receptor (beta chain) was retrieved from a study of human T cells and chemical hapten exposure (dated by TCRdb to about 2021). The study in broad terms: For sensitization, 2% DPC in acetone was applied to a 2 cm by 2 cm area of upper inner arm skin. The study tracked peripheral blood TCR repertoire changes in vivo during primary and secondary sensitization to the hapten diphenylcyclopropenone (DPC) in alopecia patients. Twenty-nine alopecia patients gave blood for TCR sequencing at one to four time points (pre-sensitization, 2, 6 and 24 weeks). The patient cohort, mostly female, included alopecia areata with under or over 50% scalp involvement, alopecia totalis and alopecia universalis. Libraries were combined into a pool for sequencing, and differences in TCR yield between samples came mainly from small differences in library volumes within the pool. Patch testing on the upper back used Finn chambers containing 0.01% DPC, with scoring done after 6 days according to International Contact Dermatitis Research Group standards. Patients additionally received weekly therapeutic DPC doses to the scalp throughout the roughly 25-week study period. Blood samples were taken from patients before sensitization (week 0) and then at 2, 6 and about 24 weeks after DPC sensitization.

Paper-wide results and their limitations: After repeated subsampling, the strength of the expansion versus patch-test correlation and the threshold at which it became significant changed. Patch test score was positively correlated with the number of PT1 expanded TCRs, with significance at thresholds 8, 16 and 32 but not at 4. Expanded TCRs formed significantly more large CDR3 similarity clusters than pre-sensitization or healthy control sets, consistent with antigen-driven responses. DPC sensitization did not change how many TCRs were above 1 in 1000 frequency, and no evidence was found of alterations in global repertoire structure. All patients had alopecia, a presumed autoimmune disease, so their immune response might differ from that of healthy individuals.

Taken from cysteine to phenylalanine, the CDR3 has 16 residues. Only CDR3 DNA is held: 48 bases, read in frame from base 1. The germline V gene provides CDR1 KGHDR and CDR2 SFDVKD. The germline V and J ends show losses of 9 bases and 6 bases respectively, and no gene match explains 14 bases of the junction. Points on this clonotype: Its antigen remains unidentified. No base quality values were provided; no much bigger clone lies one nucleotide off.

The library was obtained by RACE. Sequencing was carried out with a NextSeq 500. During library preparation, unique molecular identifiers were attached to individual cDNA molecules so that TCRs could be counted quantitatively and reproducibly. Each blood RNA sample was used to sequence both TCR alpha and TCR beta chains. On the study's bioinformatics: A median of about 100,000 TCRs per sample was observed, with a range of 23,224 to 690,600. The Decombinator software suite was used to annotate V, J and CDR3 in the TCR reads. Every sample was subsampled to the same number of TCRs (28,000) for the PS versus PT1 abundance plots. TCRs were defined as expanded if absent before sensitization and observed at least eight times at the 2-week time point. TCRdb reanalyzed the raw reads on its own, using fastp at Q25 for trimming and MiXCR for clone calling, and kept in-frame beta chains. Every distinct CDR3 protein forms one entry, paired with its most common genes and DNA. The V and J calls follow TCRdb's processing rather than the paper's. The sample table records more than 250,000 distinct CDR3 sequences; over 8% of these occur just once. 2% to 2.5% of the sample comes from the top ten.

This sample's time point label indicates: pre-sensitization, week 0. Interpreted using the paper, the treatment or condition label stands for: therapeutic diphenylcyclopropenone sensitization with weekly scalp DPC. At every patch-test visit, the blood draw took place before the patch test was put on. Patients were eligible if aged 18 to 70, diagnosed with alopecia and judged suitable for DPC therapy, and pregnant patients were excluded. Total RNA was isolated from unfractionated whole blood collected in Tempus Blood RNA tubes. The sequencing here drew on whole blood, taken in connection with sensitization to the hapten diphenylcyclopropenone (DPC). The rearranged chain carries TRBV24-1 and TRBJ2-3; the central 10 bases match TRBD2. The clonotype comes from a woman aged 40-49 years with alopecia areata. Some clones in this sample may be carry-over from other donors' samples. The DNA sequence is TGTGCCACCCAGGTCCCACTAGCGGGACGTTCGGATACGCAGTATTTT. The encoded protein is CATQVPLAGRSDTQYF.